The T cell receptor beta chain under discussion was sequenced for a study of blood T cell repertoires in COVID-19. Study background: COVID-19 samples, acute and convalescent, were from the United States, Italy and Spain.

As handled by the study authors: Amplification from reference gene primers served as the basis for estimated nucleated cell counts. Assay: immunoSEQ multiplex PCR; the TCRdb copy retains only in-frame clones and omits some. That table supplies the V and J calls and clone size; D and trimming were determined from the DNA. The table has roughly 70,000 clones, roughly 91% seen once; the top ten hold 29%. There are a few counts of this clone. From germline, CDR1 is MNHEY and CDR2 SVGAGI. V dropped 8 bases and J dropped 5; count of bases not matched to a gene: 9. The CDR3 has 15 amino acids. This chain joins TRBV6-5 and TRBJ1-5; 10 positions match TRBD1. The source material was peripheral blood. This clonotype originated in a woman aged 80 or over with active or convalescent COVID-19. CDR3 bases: TGTGCCAGCGGGCTGGACAGGGGGGATCATCAGCCCCAGCATTTT. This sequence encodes CASGLDRGDHQPQHF.